This entry features one TCR beta chain sequence. The data were obtained in a study of blood T cell repertoires in COVID-19. Across the study: Sites in the United States, Italy and Spain provided acute and convalescent COVID-19 samples.

Germline trimming cut 5 bases from V and 0 bases from J; bases unmatched to any gene: 8. Germline CDR1 reads SGHNT; CDR2 reads YENEEA. This CDR3 spans 18 amino acids. Original processing notes: Nucleated cell number was recorded as an estimate derived from reference gene primer amplification. Profiling relied on immunoSEQ multiplex PCR, and the TCRdb table lists in-frame clones only, not all of them. The DNA gave D and trimming, while V, J and clone size come from that table. The table has tens of thousands of clones, less than 85% seen once; the top ten hold 5.4%. The receptor comes from a woman of 80 years or more with active or convalescent COVID-19. The chain combines TRBV11-3 with TRBJ2-6; 9 positions agree with TRBD1. The sample was peripheral blood. The chain's CDR3 is CASSHRTGEISGANVLTF. Written as DNA, the CDR3 is TGTGCCAGCAGCCATCGGACAGGGGAAATCTCTGGGGCCAACGTCCTGACTTTC. Filled out from reference TRBV11-3 and TRBJ2-6, the complete variable domain reads EAGVVQSPRYKIIEKKQPVAFWCNPISGHNTLYWYLQNLGQGPELLIRYENEEAVDDSQLPKDRFSAERLKGVDSTLKIQPAELGDSAVYLCASSHRTGEISGANVLTFGAGSRLTVL.